This TCR beta chain comes out of a study of blood T cell repertoires in COVID-19. With 6 bases removed from V and 8 bases from J, the gap between germline ends came to 19 bases. Germline CDR1 MDHEN, CDR2 SYDVKM. The CDR3 is 15 residues long. Sequencing was performed with immunoSEQ multiplex PCR; in TCRdb, only in-frame clones are kept and a portion is missing. The repertoire holds approximately 350,000 clones, roughly nine tenths seen once, with approximately 1% in the top ten. The chain has TRBV28 and TRBJ1-4, with a weak D call TRBD1 (5 bases). Sequencing used PBMCs or T cells enriched from blood (not recorded which). This clonotype originated in a man aged 18 to 35 who had recovered from COVID-19. CDR3 in amino acids: CASSSPASKGEKLFF. Written as DNA, the CDR3 is TGTGCCAGCAGCTCTCCGGCCTCCAAGGGGGAAAAACTGTTTTTT. The full variable domain, completed using reference TRBV28 and TRBJ1-4, is DVKVTQSSRYLVKRTGEKVFLECVQDMDHENMFWYRQDPGLGLRLIYFSYDVKMKEKGDIPEGYSVSREKKERFSLILESASTNQTSMYLCASSSPASKGEKLFFGSGTQLSVL.